The 16 T cell receptor beta chains below were found in one sample sequenced in a study of type 1 regulatory T cells. Study-level results: Tr1 cells had a more restricted TCR repertoire than non-Tr1 cells.

Their recognized antigens are unknown. TCRdb passed the reads through MiXCR, listing each CDR3 protein once. The data show over 6,000 distinct CDR3 sequences, more than 30% seen once. Sequences were obtained from cultured type 1 regulatory T (Tr1) cells, either the whole culture or a sorted fraction (not recorded which). All receptors come from a human donor in good health.

By frequency in the sample, this clonotype is medium-sized (0.01 to 0.1%). The chain recombines TRBV6-5 with TRBJ1-6; TRBD1 might be the D (6 bases). There are 19 residues in the CDR3. Trimming stripped 0 bases from V and 0 bases from J, with 15 bases between. In germline, CDR1 is MNHEY, CDR2 SVGAGI. The CDR3 DNA reads TGTGCCAGCAGTTACTCCGGAGGGGGGGCCGGCTCCTATAATTCACCCCTCCACTTT. Amino acid sequence: CASSYSGGGAGSYNSPLHF.

The chain joins TRBV5-1 to TRBJ2-2, with D tentatively TRBD1 (6 bases). This CDR3 is built from 15 residues. Germline V gene lookup returns CDR1 SGHRS and CDR2 YFSETQ. Deletions cut 5 bases from V and 2 bases from J, with 13 bases between. The CDR3 here is CASRAGTPNTGELFF. The CDR3 DNA follows: TGCGCCAGCAGAGCCGGGACACCTAACACCGGGGAGCTGTTTTTT.

A few counts support this clonotype. The chain joins TRBV28 to TRBJ1-1; D is uncertain. The CDR3 is made up of 15 amino acids. Looked up from germline, CDR1 is MDHEN and CDR2 is SYDVKM. Between the trimmed V and J ends, which lost 2 bases and 4 bases, there was a span of 14 bases. Here the CDR3 DNA reads TGTGCCAGCAGTTTAGTGGCCGGGGTGGGCACTGAAGCTTTCTTT. Protein: CASSLVAGVGTEAFF.

This clonotype was recorded a few times. The chain has TRBV4-2 and TRBJ2-7; weak D call: TRBD1 (6 bases). V gave up 0 bases and J gave up 3 bases, with 6 bases separating them. CDR3 size: 13 residues. CDR1 LGHNA and CDR2 YNFKEQ come from the germline V gene. CDR3 loop: CASSQDRGYEQYF. In nucleotides, the CDR3 is TGTGCCAGCAGCCAAGACAGGGGCTACGAGCAGTACTTC.

This clonotype is medium-sized (0.01 to 0.1%) within its sample. The rearrangement links TRBV6-5 to TRBJ2-7; D is uncertain. Germline CDR1 is MNHEY and CDR2 is SVGAGI. The ends were cut back, 8 bases at V and 5 bases at J, with 13 bases in the middle. This CDR3 comprises 12 residues. The CDR3 region is CASFTSINEQYF. The CDR3 bases are TGTGCCAGCTTCACCTCAATCAACGAGCAGTACTTC.

This clonotype is medium-sized (0.01 to 0.1%) in the sample. This chain uses TRBV24-1 with TRBJ2-1, with 8 bases matching TRBD2. CDR1 is KGHDR, CDR2 SFDVKD, per germline. CDR3 length equals 13 residues. V lost 4 bases and J lost 6; bases outside the gene matches: 1. The CDR3 DNA reads TGTGCCACCAGTGAGCTAGCGGGCAATGAGCAGTTCTTC. It translates to CATSELAGNEQFF.

By frequency in the sample, this clonotype is large. The chain has TRBV3-1 and TRBJ2-7; 9 bases agree with TRBD2. CDR1 LGHDT and CDR2 YNNKEL come from the germline V gene (reference sequence). The junction had 10 bases not matched to a gene; V was cut back by 4 bases and J by 3 bases. This CDR3 has 16 residues. CDR3 amino acids: CASSLLAGAFSYEQYF. Written as DNA, the CDR3 is TGTGCCAGCAGCCTGTTAGCGGGGGCTTTTAGCTACGAGCAGTACTTC.

The table lists this clonotype with a few counts. This rearrangement joins TRBV6-6 to TRBJ1-5; 8 bases are shared with TRBD1. Germline lookup yields CDR1 MNHNY and CDR2 SVGAGI (reference sequence). Trimming cost V 3 bases and J 4 bases; bases outside gene matches: 2. The CDR3 length is 14 residues. The CDR3 DNA is TGTGCCAGCAGTTATGACAGGGGAAATCAGCCCCAGCATTTT. Protein sequence: CASSYDRGNQPQHF.

The chain recombines TRBV10-3 with TRBJ2-3; D unresolved. V shed 3 bases and J shed 3 bases, with 4 bases lying between them. Germline V gene sequence: CDR1 ENHRY, CDR2 SYGVKD. This CDR3 spans 12 amino acids. For the CDR3, the DNA is TGTGCCATCAGTGACACTACAGATACGCAGTATTTT. It yields the protein CAISDTTDTQYF.

This clonotype was observed a few times. V usage is TRBV27 and J usage is TRBJ1-1, with 9 bases aligning to TRBD1. CDR3 length: 15 residues. Germline trimming cut 2 bases from V and 2 bases from J; bases unmatched to any gene: 3. Germline lookup yields CDR1 MNHEY and CDR2 SMNVEV (reference sequence). The CDR3: CASSLEQGANTEAFF. The CDR3 region has the DNA TGTGCCAGCAGTTTAGAACAGGGGGCTAACACTGAAGCTTTCTTT.

A note on this clonotype: A far larger clone is only one base removed, so a read error is likely. V usage is TRBV2 and J usage is TRBJ2-7; D is undetermined. The CDR3 runs 13 residues. Germline V gene data show CDR1 as SNHLY and CDR2 as FYNNEI. The V end was cut by 8 bases, the J end by 1 base, with 12 bases between. The CDR3 spells CASCRRASYEQYF. In nucleotides, the CDR3 is TGTGCCAGCTGCCGCCGGGCATCCTACGAGCAGTACTTC.

The chain uses TRBV9 and TRBJ2-7; D remains unclear. CDR1 and CDR2 from the germline V gene are SGDLS and YYNGEE. V was trimmed by 4 bases and J by 2 bases, leaving 13 bases between them. CDR3 length: 14 amino acids. CDR3 bases: TGTGCCAGCAGCCCATTCGCGGACCCCTACGAGCAGTACTTC. Its protein is CASSPFADPYEQYF.

By frequency in the sample, this clonotype is medium-sized (0.01 to 0.1%). The chain joins TRBV20-1 to TRBJ2-1; D perhaps matches TRBD1 (5 bases). CDR1 is DFQATT and CDR2 is SNEGSKA in the germline V gene (reference sequence). V was clipped by 3 bases and J by 3 bases, with 12 bases between them. The CDR3 is made up of 14 amino acids. The CDR3 bases are TGCAGTGCTAGCCAGGGCGCGCTCTACAATGAGCAGTTCTTC. It encodes CSASQGALYNEQFF.

This clonotype was detected only a few times. A read error may explain this, as a much larger clone is one base away. The J gene is TRBJ2-2, the V gene TRBV4-3; perhaps TRBD2 as D (6 bases). Germline V gene lookup returns CDR1 LGHNA and CDR2 YSLEER. CDR3 size: 14 residues. CDR3 region: CASTQVGGTGELFF. CDR3 nucleotides: TGCGCCAGCACCCAAGTAGGAGGGACCGGGGAGCTGTTTTTT.

This clonotype appeared many times. The V gene is TRBV29-1, the J gene TRBJ1-1; TRBD1 aligns across 10 bases. V dropped 6 bases and J dropped 4; count of bases not matched to a gene: 5. Germline V gene data show CDR1 as SQVTM and CDR2 as ANQGSEA. The CDR3 has 13 amino acids. DNA for the CDR3: TGCAGCGTAGGACAGGGGGGGAGCACTGAAGCTTTCTTT. Amino acids: CSVGQGGSTEAFF. Using reference TRBV29-1 and TRBJ1-1 for the parts outside the CDR3, the full variable domain is SAVISQKPSRDICQRGTSLTIQCQVDSQVTMMFWYRQQPGQSLTLIATANQGSEATYESGFVIDKFPISRPNLTFSTLTVSNMSPEDSSIYLCSVGQGGSTEAFFGQGTRLTVV.

This clonotype was counted a few times. The genes are TRBV29-1 and TRBJ2-2; weak D call: TRBD2 (6 bases). From germline, CDR1 is SQVTM and CDR2 ANQGSEA. There are 13 residues in the CDR3. The V and J ends lost 7 bases and 7 bases respectively, with 16 bases between them. The CDR3, as DNA: TGCAGCGCCGGAGCGGGTACGGTCGGGGAGCTGTTTTTT. It is translated as CSAGAGTVGELFF.